This T cell receptor (beta chain) was retrieved from a study of radiotherapy plus CTLA-4 blockade in lung cancer. Germline values: CDR1 SGDLS, CDR2 YYNGEE. After removal of 4 bases from V and 5 bases from J, the junction contained 6 bases not matched to a gene. The length of the CDR3 is 15 residues. Measured with immunoSEQ multiplex PCR; TCRdb has only the in-frame clones, and not every one. The sample yields 45,000 or so clones, 70% to 90% seen once. The V gene is TRBV9, the J gene TRBJ2-7; 13 bases are a match to TRBD2. This sample comprised peripheral blood, obtained from a patient treated with radiotherapy plus ipilimumab. The receptor was derived from a human donor with non-small cell lung cancer whose response to radiotherapy plus ipilimumab could not be evaluated. The CDR3 region is CASSLTSGGANEQYF. The CDR3 DNA sequence: TGTGCCAGCAGCCTCACTAGCGGGGGGGCAAACGAGCAGTACTTC. Variable domain in full (rest from reference TRBV9 and TRBJ2-7): DSGVTQTPKHLITATGQRVTLRCSPRSGDLSVYWYQQSLDQGLQFLIQYYNGEERAKGNILERFSAQQFPDLHSELNLSSLELGDSALYFCASSLTSGGANEQYFGPGTRLTVT.